A single sample gave rise to the 7 T cell receptor beta chains below, sequenced in a study of beta chain features in type 1 diabetes. Study findings and constraints: Type 1 diabetes patients had TCRB CDR3s that were shorter (moderately but significantly so) in all four CD4+ subsets.

Which antigens these TCRs recognize remains unknown. Expressed TCRB transcripts were sequenced because the entire RNA isolate underwent reverse transcription. Here immunoSEQ multiplex PCR was the method, and the copy in TCRdb shows in-frame clones only, minus some. This sample has 41,000 or so clones, with about 68% found just once. Sequenced sample: Tregs from blood. Receptor source: a man aged 25-45 years with type 1 diabetes. Some clones in this sample may be carry-over from other donors' samples.

To note about this clone: The identical CDR3 is also encoded by other nucleotide sequences in the sample. The genes are TRBV4-2 and TRBJ1-1; maybe TRBD1 (6 bases). Per germline, CDR1 LGHNA and CDR2 YNFKEQ. The V gene lost 3 bases and the J gene lost 1 base, with 9 bases spanning the gap. This CDR3 spans 14 amino acids. The CDR3, as DNA: TGTGCCAGCAGCCACCTGGACAGGAACACTGAAGCTTTCTTT. It encodes CASSHLDRNTEAFF.

The chain recombines TRBV5-1 with TRBJ2-3, with D perhaps matching TRBD1 (5 bases). The ends were cut back, 5 bases at V and 3 bases at J, with 16 bases in the middle. CDR3 length: 15 residues. The germline CDR1 and CDR2 sequences are SGHRS and YFSETQ. The CDR3 coding sequence is TGCGCCAGCAGACCTGACAGAACTGGGACAGATACGCAGTATTTT. This encodes CASRPDRTGTDTQYF.

The rearrangement links TRBV5-1 to TRBJ1-6; the match to TRBD1 covers 8 bases. The length of the CDR3 is 15 residues. Germline-derived CDR1 and CDR2 are SGHRS and YFSETQ. With 4 bases clipped from V and 10 bases from J, the junction kept 10 bases outside the gene matches. This chain's CDR3 is CASSPYSQGDSPLHF. As DNA, the CDR3 is TGCGCCAGCAGCCCTTACTCACAGGGGGACTCACCCCTCCACTTT.

This clone was observed once. This chain links TRBV5-4 with TRBJ2-5; perhaps TRBD2 as D (6 bases). The J call may be in error: the DNA end matches TRBJ2-7 better. The CDR3 has 15 residues. Germline CDR1 is SGHNT and CDR2 is YYREEE (reference sequence). The CDR3 coding sequence is TGTGCCAGCAGCTTGGTTGGCGCGGGGCCCTACGAGCAGTACTTC. It codes for CASSLVGAGPYEQYF.

The count of this clone is one. The V and J genes are TRBV9 and TRBJ2-1; perhaps TRBD2 as D (5 bases). The germline V and J ends were trimmed by 0 bases and 8 bases, with 12 bases remaining between them. The CDR3 totals 14 residues. Germline V gene sequence: CDR1 SGDLS, CDR2 YYNGEE. The CDR3 DNA reads TGTGCCAGCAGCGTAGGATTTGGAGGAGATGAGCAGTTCTTC. It codes for CASSVGFGGDEQFF.

This clone was found once. This chain joins TRBV18 and TRBJ2-3; TRBD1 might be the D (6 bases). In germline, CDR1 is KGHSH, CDR2 LQKENI. The V and J ends lost 1 base and 4 bases respectively, with 18 bases between them. The CDR3 loop spans 17 amino acids. Here the CDR3 DNA reads TGTGCCAGCTCACCACTTGGGCAGATGGGGGCTTCAGATACGCAGTATTTT. Its protein product is CASSPLGQMGASDTQYF. Drawing the rest from reference TRBV18 and TRBJ2-3, the complete variable domain is NAGVMQNPRHLVRRRGQEARLRCSPMKGHSHVYWYRQLPEEGLKFMVYLQKENIIDESGMPKERFSAEFPKEGPSILRIQQVVRGDSAAYFCASSPLGQMGASDTQYFGPGTRLTVL.

The sample holds a few counts of this clone. The CDR3 reads CARRWRGGTDTQYF. CDR3 DNA sequence: TGTGCCCGGCGGTGGCGGGGGGGCACAGATACGCAGTATTTT. The chain recombines TRBV19 with TRBJ2-3, with 8 bases aligning to TRBD2. J lost 1 base, V lost 11 bases, and 8 bases had no gene match. CDR3 length equals 14 residues. Germline values: CDR1 LNHDA, CDR2 SQIVND (reference sequence).